This TCR beta chain was sequenced during a study of CD8+CD57+ T cells in acquired aplastic anemia. This clonotype appeared a few times. V lost 1 base to trimming and J lost 1 base, with 6 bases between them. This CDR3 contains 14 residues. Per the germline V gene, CDR1 is ENHRY and CDR2 is SYGVKD. Genomic DNA constituted the template upon which TCR beta VDJ and CDR3 profiling was performed. From the reads, TCRdb called clonotypes with MiXCR, one entry per CDR3 protein. The sample has roughly 180,000 distinct CDR3 sequences, around 63% seen once. Only patients with CD8+CD57+ cell expansion on flow cytometry were chosen for sequencing.

The clonotype comes from a human donor with aplastic anemia. V gene TRBV10-3 combines with J gene TRBJ2-3; D is perhaps TRBD1 (6 bases). The sample consisted of sorted CD4+, CD8+, or CD8+CD57+ T cells (not recorded which) from PBMCs. This CDR3 is CAISEWTGTDTQYF. The CDR3 coding sequence is TGTGCCATCAGTGAGTGGACAGGCACAGATACGCAGTATTTT.